These 16 T cell receptor beta chains came from one sample sequenced in a study of shared clonotypes between healthy human individuals. Here immunoSEQ multiplex PCR was the method, and the copy in TCRdb shows in-frame clones only, minus some. This table holds approximately 530,000 clones, 95% to 97% found once. Sequencing input: naive CD4+ T cells sorted from blood. Subset in this sample: CD45RA+ positively selected. These receptors all stem from a woman between 25 and 40 years old in good health.

The chain recombines TRBV28 with TRBJ2-5, with TRBD1 identical over 9 bases. V lost 6 bases and J lost 11; bases outside the gene matches: 13. This CDR3 contains 14 residues. The germline V gene has CDR1 MDHEN and CDR2 SYDVKM. In DNA form, the CDR3 reads TGTGCCAGCAGCCGCAGACAGGGGGGTTGGCGGCAGTACTTC. It codes for CASSRRQGGWRQYF.

This chain connects TRBV25-1 to TRBJ1-1, with TRBD1 matching over 8 bases. This CDR3 region has 15 residues. V was pared by 7 bases and J by 10 bases, with 17 bases of the junction left unmatched. The germline V gene encodes CDR1 MGHDK and CDR2 SYGVNS. CDR3 sequence reads: CASTPLDRDRQPAFF. The CDR3 nucleotides are TGTGCCAGCACCCCCCTGGACCGGGACAGGCAGCCAGCTTTCTTT.

The gene calls are TRBV21-1 and TRBJ2-7; the table's D call, TRBD1, has no DNA check behind it. TRBV21-1 is tagged as a pseudogene. CDR3 length equals 16 residues. In nucleotides, the CDR3 is TGTGCCAGCAGCAAAGGTGAGACAGGGGGCCTTGGAGAGCAGTACTTC. The encoded protein is CASSKGETGGLGEQYF.

J is TRBJ2-7 and V is TRBV18; 8 bases fit TRBD2. The CDR3 runs 15 residues. CDR1 and CDR2 from the germline V gene are KGHSH and LQKENI. Losses at the gene ends were 5 bases for V and 0 bases for J; bases not matched to a gene: 6. The CDR3 here is CASSVAGKSSYEQYF. The CDR3 nucleotides are TGTGCCAGCTCAGTAGCGGGAAAGAGCTCCTACGAGCAGTACTTC.

With regard to this clone: The sample contains more than one DNA sequence encoding this CDR3. The V and J genes are TRBV30 and TRBJ1-2, with D hard to call. Trimming took 1 base from V and 5 from J, leaving 5 bases between them. CDR1 GTSNPN and CDR2 SVGIG come from the germline V gene (reference sequence). The length of the CDR3 is 11 residues. CDR3 sequence reads: CAWSGGYGYTF. The CDR3 DNA is TGTGCCTGGAGTGGTGGTTATGGCTACACCTTC.

This clone was found once. The V gene is TRBV15, the J gene TRBJ2-7, with 7 positions matching TRBD1. V trimming: 0 bases; J trimming: 0 bases; junction bases outside the gene matches: 11. This CDR3 comprises 18 residues. Germline V CDR1 and CDR2: LNHNV, YYDKDF (reference sequence). The CDR3 is CATSRDGLTGTTSYEQYF. The CDR3 DNA sequence: TGTGCCACCAGCAGAGATGGTTTGACAGGGACAACCTCCTACGAGCAGTACTTC.

This chain uses TRBV7-6 with TRBJ2-7, with D possibly TRBD2 on 5 matching bases. This CDR3 has 13 residues. CDR1 SGHVS and CDR2 FNYEAQ come from the germline V gene. Between the trimmed V and J ends, which lost 0 bases and 7 bases, there was a span of 10 bases. As DNA, the CDR3 is TGTGCCAGCAGCTTAGCGGGGAGCCCAGAGCAGTACTTC. It is translated as CASSLAGSPEQYF.

The rearrangement joins TRBV20-1 to TRBJ1-1; maybe TRBD1 (5 bases). This CDR3 is 11 amino acids long. Germline V CDR1 and CDR2: DFQATT, SNEGSKA (reference sequence). DNA of the CDR3: TGCAGGCGGGCGGGGGGCACTGAAGCTTTCTTT. Its translation is CRRAGGTEAFF.

The chain couples TRBV19 to TRBJ2-2, with D perhaps TRBD1 or TRBD2 (5 bases each). Looked up from germline, CDR1 is LNHDA and CDR2 is SQIVND (reference sequence). The length of the CDR3 is 16 residues. The V gene lost 2 bases and the J gene lost 2 bases, with 12 bases spanning the gap. The CDR3 region is CASSIMGVQNTGELFF. DNA for the CDR3: TGTGCCAGTAGTATAATGGGGGTCCAAAACACCGGGGAGCTGTTTTTT.

The rearrangement uses TRBV19 and TRBJ1-5, with 10 bases aligning to TRBD1. Germline-derived CDR1 and CDR2 are LNHDA and SQIVND (reference sequence). The CDR3 loop spans 15 amino acids. V trimming: 3 bases; J trimming: 7 bases; junction bases outside the gene matches: 6. This chain's CDR3 is CASSIGTGVKQPQHF. The CDR3 nucleotides are TGTGCCAGTAGTATCGGGACAGGGGTAAAGCAGCCCCAGCATTTT.

The chain carries TRBV9 and TRBJ2-2; 7 bases map to TRBD1. This CDR3 is 20 amino acids long. Germline CDR1 is SGDLS and CDR2 is YYNGEE. With V trimmed by 1 base and J by 6 bases, 21 bases remained unmatched. The CDR3 sequence is CASSVSTPTTGVSAAGELFF. The CDR3 nucleotides are TGTGCCAGCAGCGTAAGTACTCCGACCACAGGGGTTTCCGCCGCCGGGGAGCTGTTTTTT.

The chain links TRBV6-6 to TRBJ2-7; 8 bases align to TRBD1. V lost 0 bases, J lost 3 bases, and 4 bases stayed unmatched. Germline-derived CDR1 and CDR2 are MNHNY and SVGAGI (reference sequence). The CDR3 consists of 15 residues. This CDR3 reads CASSYSSRGHYEQYF. The CDR3 bases are TGTGCCAGCAGTTACTCATCCAGGGGGCACTACGAGCAGTACTTC.

The chain couples TRBV7-8 to TRBJ2-1; D is ambiguous. The CDR3 contains 14 residues. The germline gives CDR1 SGHVS, CDR2 FQNEAQ. V was pared by 2 bases and J by 9 bases, with 14 bases between. The CDR3 here is CASSLSRQVGEQFF. CDR3 coding DNA: TGTGCCAGCAGCTTATCCCGCCAGGTGGGTGAGCAGTTCTTC.

The chain employs TRBV10-2 and TRBJ2-1; unclear D gene. Germline V gene sequence: CDR1 WSHSY, CDR2 SAAADI. This CDR3 is 14 amino acids long. Trimming removed 4 bases from V and 2 bases from J, with 9 bases in between. CDR3 coding DNA: TGCGCCAGCAGTGTAAGCCTTACCTACAATGAGCAGTTCTTC. Translating gives CASSVSLTYNEQFF.

CDR3: CASSVSTASNQPQHF. DNA of the CDR3: TGTGCCAGCAGTGTATCGACTGCTAGCAATCAGCCCCAGCATTTT. The chain combines TRBV6-1 with TRBJ1-5; D gene uncertain. Germline V gives CDR1 MNHNS, CDR2 SASEGT. V was trimmed by 4 bases and J by 0 bases, leaving 10 bases between them. The CDR3 contains 15 residues.

The chain recombines TRBV19 with TRBJ2-2, with 8 bases that match TRBD1. CDR1 is LNHDA, CDR2 SQIVND, per germline (reference sequence). This CDR3 contains 15 residues. Trimming cost V 4 bases and J 2 bases; bases outside gene matches: 3. The CDR3 region is CASSRGQDNTGELFF. In DNA, the CDR3 is TGTGCCAGTAGTAGGGGACAGGACAACACCGGGGAGCTGTTTTTT.